Following are 5 T cell receptor beta chains from one sample sequenced in a study of blood T cell repertoires in COVID-19. The table came from immunoSEQ multiplex PCR; TCRdb's copy has only in-frame clones and leaves some out. This sample has some 300,000 clones; about 90% occur once, and the top ten carry 0.8% to 1.3%. Sequences were obtained from peripheral blood. The receptor set was obtained from a woman between 40 and 50 years old with COVID-19, enrolled during active disease.

This clone was seen more than once but under ten times. V is TRBV5-1 and J is TRBJ2-7; no definite D call. Trimming took 4 bases from V and 6 from J, leaving 26 bases between them. This CDR3 contains 17 residues. Germline V gives CDR1 SGHRS, CDR2 YFSETQ. The CDR3 nucleotides are TGCGCCAGCAGCCCCAACCCATCCAGCGCAAACGGCGGCGAGCAGTACTTC. As protein: CASSPNPSSANGGEQYF.

As to this clone: Other DNA sequences in the same sample also yield this CDR3. The V and J genes are TRBV5-6 and TRBJ2-5, with TRBD1 matching 11 bases. The junction had 2 bases not matched to a gene; V was cut back by 0 bases and J by 4 bases. CDR1 is SGHDT, CDR2 YYEEEE, per germline. The CDR3 is 15 amino acids. The CDR3 DNA follows: TGTGCCAGCAGCTTGGCAGGGACAGGGGGAGAGACCCAGTACTTC. Amino acids: CASSLAGTGGETQYF.

The rearrangement links TRBV28 to TRBJ1-4; TRBD1 matches at 10 bases. Trimming at V came to 5 bases and at J to 8 bases, leaving 11 bases not matched to a gene. The germline CDR1 and CDR2 sequences are MDHEN and SYDVKM. The CDR3 spans 16 residues. The CDR3, as DNA: TGTGCCAGCAGTCCCAGGGGGACAGGGGTGGAGGAAAAACTGTTTTTT. This sequence encodes CASSPRGTGVEEKLFF. Combining the CDR3 with reference TRBV28 and TRBJ1-4 gives the whole variable domain DVKVTQSSRYLVKRTGEKVFLECVQDMDHENMFWYRQDPGLGLRLIYFSYDVKMKEKGDIPEGYSVSREKKERFSLILESASTNQTSMYLCASSPRGTGVEEKLFFGSGTQLSVL.

This chain uses TRBV7-9 with TRBJ2-2; tentatively, D is TRBD1 (6 bases). Trimming cost V 1 base and J 5 bases, with 14 bases left between them. The V gene's germline CDR1 is SEHNR and CDR2 FQNEAQ (reference sequence). CDR3 length: 16 amino acids. The CDR3 loop reads CASSLGGRGYTGELFF. The CDR3 DNA is TGTGCCAGCAGCTTAGGAGGCAGGGGTTATACCGGGGAGCTGTTTTTT.

The chain carries TRBV28 and TRBJ1-5; the D gene is possibly TRBD1 (5 bases). The V and J ends lost 7 bases and 1 base respectively, with 20 bases between them. CDR1 is MDHEN, CDR2 SYDVKM, per germline. The CDR3 has 17 amino acids. The CDR3 spells CASTRRSTGWSNQPQHF. CDR3 nucleotides: TGTGCCAGCACCCGACGGTCTACAGGCTGGAGCAATCAGCCCCAGCATTTT.